This passage covers 27 T cell receptor beta chains from one sample sequenced in a study of blood T cell repertoires in COVID-19. TCRdb's table, derived via immunoSEQ multiplex PCR, lists solely in-frame clones and lacks some. Of around 26,000 clones listed, roughly 76% were seen once; the top ten hold roughly 60%. The sequencing input was peripheral blood. Receptors were obtained from a woman of 80 years or more with acute or convalescent COVID-19.

This clone turned up a few times. The gene calls are TRBV19 and TRBJ1-3; D remains unclear. Germline CDR1 is LNHDA and CDR2 is SQIVND (reference sequence). V was shortened by 5 bases and J by 0 bases, with 11 bases between the two germline ends. The CDR3 runs to 15 residues. The CDR3 spells CASSSHINSGNTIYF. The CDR3 DNA is TGTGCCAGTAGTTCGCACATAAACTCTGGAAACACCATATATTTT.

The CDR3 DNA is TGCGCCAGCAGCTTGGGGCCGGGGGGCCCGACGGACACCATATATTTT. Residues: CASSLGPGGPTDTIYF. The chain couples TRBV5-1 to TRBJ1-3; D is possibly TRBD1 (6 bases). The ends were cut back, 0 bases at V and 8 bases at J, with 18 bases in the middle. The germline V gene has CDR1 SGHRS and CDR2 YFSETQ. The CDR3 runs to 16 residues.

The chain uses TRBV29-1 and TRBJ1-2; maybe TRBD1 (6 bases). The V end was cut by 4 bases, the J end by 4 bases, with 13 bases between. This CDR3 is built from 13 residues. Per germline, CDR1 SQVTM and CDR2 ANQGSEA. For the CDR3, the DNA is TGCAGCGTTGCTAGGGGGAACCCCTATGGCTACACCTTC. This gives the protein CSVARGNPYGYTF. Using reference TRBV29-1 and TRBJ1-2 for the parts outside the CDR3, the full variable domain is SAVISQKPSRDICQRGTSLTIQCQVDSQVTMMFWYRQQPGQSLTLIATANQGSEATYESGFVIDKFPISRPNLTFSTLTVSNMSPEDSSIYLCSVARGNPYGYTFGSGTRLTVV.

The chain employs TRBV9 and TRBJ2-1; D not certain. The CDR3 loop spans 15 amino acids. The V gene's germline CDR1 is SGDLS and CDR2 YYNGEE. V lost 3 bases to trimming and J lost 8 bases, with 18 bases between them. This chain's CDR3 is CASSGDQVHRDEQFF. In nucleotides, the CDR3 is TGTGCCAGCAGCGGAGACCAAGTTCACCGGGATGAGCAGTTCTTC. The whole variable domain, filled in from reference TRBV9 and TRBJ2-1, reads DSGVTQTPKHLITATGQRVTLRCSPRSGDLSVYWYQQSLDQGLQFLIQYYNGEERAKGNILERFSAQQFPDLHSELNLSSLELGDSALYFCASSGDQVHRDEQFFGPGTRLTVL.

The chain couples TRBV28 to TRBJ2-3; D uncertain. The CDR3 is 12 residues long. Germline V gives CDR1 MDHEN, CDR2 SYDVKM. Trimming shortened V by 4 bases and J by 3 bases, and 5 bases separated the two germline ends. The CDR3 is CASSSLTDTQYF. The DNA for the CDR3 is TGTGCCAGCAGTTCCCTGACAGATACGCAGTATTTT.

This chain joins TRBV5-6 and TRBJ1-5, with TRBD1 identical over 7 bases. After removal of 0 bases from V and 0 bases from J, the junction contained 6 bases not matched to a gene. CDR1 is SGHDT, CDR2 YYEEEE, per germline. This CDR3 has 17 residues. DNA of the CDR3: TGTGCCAGCAGCTTGGGACAGGGAGGTTATAGCAATCAGCCCCAGCATTTT. It codes for CASSLGQGGYSNQPQHF. Filled out from reference TRBV5-6 and TRBJ1-5, the complete variable domain reads DAGVTQSPTHLIKTRGQQVTLRCSPKSGHDTVSWYQQALGQGPQFIFQYYEEEERQRGNFPDRFSGHQFPNYSSELNVNALLLGDSALYLCASSLGQGGYSNQPQHFGDGTRLSIL.

The chain employs TRBV10-3 and TRBJ1-2; no reliable D call. The CDR3 is 16 residues long. Trimming shortened V by 0 bases and J by 2 bases, and 13 bases separated the two germline ends. Germline CDR1 ENHRY, CDR2 SYGVKD. In DNA, the CDR3 is TGTGCCATCAGTGAGTCGAGCGTTAGGAGAAACTATGGCTACACCTTC. This gives the protein CAISESSVRRNYGYTF.

V gene TRBV5-5 combines with J gene TRBJ1-2; no reliable D call. Per germline, CDR1 SGHKS and CDR2 YYEKEE (reference sequence). CDR3 length equals 15 residues. V lost 6 bases to trimming and J lost 3 bases, with 18 bases between them. CDR3 sequence (DNA): TGTGCCAGCACCAACGGGGTAGGGTTGGACTATGGCTACACCTTC. Its translation is CASTNGVGLDYGYTF.

This clone has a count of ten or more. This chain links TRBV4-3 with TRBJ2-7, with 10 nucleotides matching TRBD1. The CDR3 runs 16 residues. J lost 5 bases, V lost 0 bases, and 7 bases had no gene match. Germline lookup yields CDR1 LGHNA and CDR2 YSLEER. DNA for the CDR3: TGCGCCAGCAGCCAAGATTTTGGGACAGGGGACCACGAGCAGTACTTC. This sequence encodes CASSQDFGTGDHEQYF.

V gene TRBV5-1 combines with J gene TRBJ2-5; TRBD2 aligns across 7 bases. This CDR3 region has 14 residues. After removal of 2 bases from V and 5 bases from J, the junction contained 6 bases not matched to a gene. The germline CDR1 and CDR2 sequences are SGHRS and YFSETQ. CDR3 amino acids: CASSFQRGRETQYF. In DNA, the CDR3 is TGCGCCAGCAGCTTTCAGCGGGGCCGGGAGACCCAGTACTTC.

This clone was observed a few times. This chain joins TRBV29-1 and TRBJ1-2; TRBD1 aligns across 7 bases. With V trimmed by 7 bases and J by 7 bases, 15 bases remained unmatched. This CDR3 has 14 amino acids. Germline V gene lookup returns CDR1 SQVTM and CDR2 ANQGSEA. Here the CDR3 reads CSARTGVTSGGYTF. The CDR3 coding sequence is TGCAGCGCCAGAACAGGGGTAACTAGTGGTGGCTACACCTTC. The whole variable domain, filled in from reference TRBV29-1 and TRBJ1-2, reads SAVISQKPSRDICQRGTSLTIQCQVDSQVTMMFWYRQQPGQSLTLIATANQGSEATYESGFVIDKFPISRPNLTFSTLTVSNMSPEDSSIYLCSARTGVTSGGYTFGSGTRLTVV.

This clone showed up just once. The chain employs TRBV7-2 and TRBJ2-7, with a weak D call TRBD1 (6 bases). The CDR3 runs to 17 residues. Germline V CDR1 and CDR2: SGHTA, FQGNSA. Trimming took 5 bases from V and 5 from J, leaving 25 bases between them. CDR3 in amino acids: CASSPNAGTGKNHEQYF. The CDR3 coding sequence is TGTGCCAGCAGCCCTAACGCCGGAACAGGGAAGAACCACGAGCAGTACTTC.

J is TRBJ1-3 and V is TRBV10-2; no definite D call. Germline V gives CDR1 WSHSY, CDR2 SAAADI. The CDR3 is 14 amino acids. The V gene lost 7 bases and the J gene lost 0 bases, with 10 bases spanning the gap. The CDR3 DNA sequence: TGCGCCAGCACGGAAGGAGGCTCTGGAAACACCATATATTTT. It is translated as CASTEGGSGNTIYF.

The rearrangement joins TRBV7-5 to TRBJ2-7; the D segment call TRBD2 is taken from the table without a DNA check. TRBV7-5 corresponds to a pseudogene. This CDR3 spans 15 amino acids. The DNA for the CDR3 is TGTGTCAGAAGCCCAAGAGCGGGAGGTCGCTACGAGCAGTACTTC. Translation: CVRSPRAGGRYEQYF.

There are a few counts of this clone. The CDR3 protein is CASSSLRDSQGGRYGYTF. For the CDR3, the DNA is TGTGCCAGCAGCTCTCTACGGGACTCTCAGGGGGGACGCTATGGCTACACCTTC. This chain links TRBV5-6 with TRBJ1-2, with 7 bases that match TRBD1. Germline trimming cut 3 bases from V and 4 bases from J; bases unmatched to any gene: 18. The CDR3 totals 18 residues. CDR1 SGHDT and CDR2 YYEEEE come from the germline V gene.

V gene TRBV30 combines with J gene TRBJ1-1; 8 bases line up with TRBD1. The CDR3 covers 15 residues. Germline V gives CDR1 GTSNPN, CDR2 SVGIG (reference sequence). V gave up 0 bases and J gave up 5 bases; unmatched junction bases: 8. CDR3 sequence reads: CAWSVVDRAGTEAFF. CDR3 DNA: TGTGCCTGGAGTGTAGTGGACAGGGCGGGAACTGAAGCTTTCTTT.

This clone was seen a handful of times. V usage is TRBV5-1 and J usage is TRBJ1-1, with D uncertain. The germline V and J ends were trimmed by 5 bases and 4 bases, with 15 bases remaining between them. Germline CDR1 is SGHRS and CDR2 is YFSETQ. CDR3 length equals 14 residues. CDR3 sequence: CASRDPGKGTEAFF. The CDR3 DNA is TGCGCCAGCAGGGACCCGGGAAAGGGCACTGAAGCTTTCTTT.

The chain uses TRBV2 and TRBJ2-7; 7 bases align to TRBD1. Germline V lookup: CDR1 SNHLY, CDR2 FYNNEI. After removal of 6 bases from V and 2 bases from J, the junction contained 10 bases not matched to a gene. CDR3 length: 15 residues. CDR3 nucleotide sequence: TGTGCCAGCAGGCGGTTCGGGACAGCAACCTACGAGCAGTACTTC. Translation: CASRRFGTATYEQYF.

This chain connects TRBV3-1 (or the pseudogene TRBV3-2) to TRBJ2-3, with D uncertain. Germline V gene sequence: CDR1 LGHDT, CDR2 YNNKEL (reference sequence). The V end was cut by 4 bases, the J end by 2 bases, with 13 bases between. This CDR3 has 15 residues. The CDR3 sequence: CASSPAASLTDTQYF. The CDR3 nucleotides read TGTGCCAGCAGCCCGGCGGCGTCTCTCACAGATACGCAGTATTTT.

The table lists this clone with a few counts. V is TRBV5-1 and J is TRBJ1-1, with 10 bases fitting TRBD1. This CDR3 has 15 residues. Germline-derived CDR1 and CDR2 are SGHRS and YFSETQ. Trimming took 2 bases from V and 7 from J; bases not matched to a gene: 8. This CDR3 reads CASSFGQGGDSEAFF. Here the CDR3 DNA reads TGCGCCAGCAGCTTCGGACAGGGGGGAGACAGTGAAGCTTTCTTT.

The chain uses TRBV6-2 or TRBV6-3 and TRBJ2-1; TRBD2 is a possible D gene (5 bases). Germline assignment: CDR1 MNHEY and CDR2 SVGEGT. This CDR3 has 16 residues. The ends were cut back, 5 bases at V and 0 bases at J, with 14 bases in the middle. The CDR3 sequence: CASSTRTRVSYNEQFF. CDR3 sequence (DNA): TGTGCCAGCAGTACTCGCACTAGGGTCTCCTACAATGAGCAGTTCTTC.

This chain links TRBV2 with TRBJ1-1; a possible D gene is TRBD1 (5 bases). V gave up 6 bases and J gave up 5 bases, with 13 bases separating them. Germline V gene data show CDR1 as SNHLY and CDR2 as FYNNEI. The CDR3 loop spans 13 amino acids. The CDR3 sequence: CASRPTAGTEAFF. CDR3 nucleotide sequence: TGTGCCAGCAGGCCGACAGCAGGGACTGAAGCTTTCTTT.

V usage is TRBV4-1 and J usage is TRBJ2-7, with TRBD1 matching over 7 bases. The CDR3 is 18 residues long. Per germline, CDR1 MGHRA and CDR2 YSYEKL. Trimming cost V 1 base and J 4 bases; bases outside gene matches: 16. As DNA, the CDR3 is TGCGCCAGCAGCCAAGGCCACTTAATCGACAGGGCTGGGTACGAGCAGTACTTC. Translated: CASSQGHLIDRAGYEQYF.

This chain links TRBV20-1 with TRBJ2-1, with a weak D call TRBD2 (5 bases). The germline CDR1 and CDR2 sequences are DFQATT and SNEGSKA (reference sequence). CDR3 size: 12 residues. The V end was cut by 3 bases, the J end by 9 bases, with 12 bases between. CDR3 in amino acids: CSASVAGFEQFF. The CDR3 DNA follows: TGCAGTGCTAGTGTGGCGGGTTTTGAGCAGTTCTTC.

V is TRBV25-1 and J is TRBJ1-5; D gene ambiguous. Germline V gene data show CDR1 as MGHDK and CDR2 as SYGVNS. CDR3 size: 12 residues. V lost 5 bases and J lost 7, with 9 bases in between. This CDR3 is CASSPRGQPQHF. The CDR3 DNA reads TGTGCCAGCAGTCCGCGAGGCCAGCCCCAGCATTTT.

The chain recombines TRBV3-1 (or the pseudogene TRBV3-2) with TRBJ1-1; no clear D. Trimming pared 1 base from V and 5 bases from J, leaving 14 bases between. The CDR3 length is 15 residues. Germline-derived CDR1 and CDR2 are LGHDT and YNNKEL (reference sequence). The CDR3 loop reads CASSQVEVGNTEAFF. Here the CDR3 DNA reads TGTGCCAGCAGCCAAGTGGAGGTGGGAAATACTGAAGCTTTCTTT.

The CDR3 is CAWSVEKGYGYTF. The CDR3 DNA reads as TGTGCCTGGAGTGTAGAGAAGGGGTATGGCTACACCTTC. The chain employs TRBV30 and TRBJ1-2; the D gene is possibly TRBD1 (5 bases). Germline V lookup: CDR1 GTSNPN, CDR2 SVGIG (reference sequence). The CDR3 loop spans 13 amino acids. Trimming cost V 0 bases and J 5 bases, with 10 bases left between them.